This T cell receptor (beta chain) emerged from a study of neurological immune-mediated disorders. Stated time point: longitudinal time-point 3. Germline V gene sequence: CDR1 SGHKS, CDR2 YYEKEE (reference sequence). Trimming cost V 4 bases and J 7 bases; bases outside gene matches: 7. The CDR3 is made up of 13 amino acids. This clonotype has a count of ten or more. The making of cDNA relied on 5'RACE with 10-nucleotide random UMIs. TCRdb ran MiXCR on the 5' RACE reads and lists one entry per CDR3 protein. The data show under 130,000 distinct CDR3 sequences, with 9.5% to 14% seen just once and 3.1% held by the top ten.

This TCR was recovered from a female donor with HTLV-1-associated myelopathy (HAM/TSP). The chain has TRBV5-5 and TRBJ2-7, with 8 positions matching TRBD1. Sequencing used PBMCs. This CDR3 is CASSHQGAGEQYF. The CDR3 DNA sequence: TGTGCCAGCAGCCACCAGGGGGCCGGAGAGCAGTACTTC.